What follows are 30 T cell receptor beta chains derived from one specimen sequenced in a study of T cell changes during pregnancy in multiple sclerosis. The assay was immunoSEQ multiplex PCR, and TCRdb's table has in-frame clones only and misses some. Of approximately 49,000 clones in the sample, roughly 92% are singletons; the top ten hold roughly 0.91%. The material sequenced was CD4+ T cells from peripheral blood mononuclear cells, taken in the second trimester of pregnancy. These receptors were taken from a female donor in good health, enrolled as a control in a pregnancy study.

CDR3 residues: CTSSQPRAGGRTEAFF. In DNA form, the CDR3 reads TGCACCAGCAGCCAACCTAGGGCGGGGGGCCGCACTGAAGCTTTCTTT. V and J are TRBV1 and TRBJ1-1. TRBV1 is a documented pseudogene. This CDR3 spans 16 amino acids.

The chain combines TRBV28 with TRBJ1-5; D gene ambiguous. The CDR3 has 15 amino acids. Germline assignment: CDR1 MDHEN and CDR2 SYDVKM. The V end was cut by 3 bases, the J end by 4 bases, with 13 bases between. CDR3 in amino acids: CASSFVAGKNQPQHF. In DNA form, the CDR3 reads TGTGCCAGCAGTTTTGTGGCAGGCAAAAATCAGCCCCAGCATTTT.

V and J are TRBV28 and TRBJ1-6, with D hard to call. The length of the CDR3 is 13 residues. Per the germline V gene, CDR1 is MDHEN and CDR2 is SYDVKM. V lost 3 bases and J 6 bases, leaving 6 bases between the germline ends. The CDR3 DNA reads TGTGCCAGCAGTTTGAACAGTAATTCACCCCTCCACTTT. It yields the protein CASSLNSNSPLHF.

This clone appeared a single time. The chain joins TRBV6-1 to TRBJ2-1; D uncertain. This CDR3 spans 14 amino acids. Trimming pared 3 bases from V and 1 base from J, leaving 7 bases between. CDR1 and CDR2 (germline): MNHNS, SASEGT. CDR3 protein: CASSEGASYNEQFF. The CDR3, as DNA: TGTGCCAGCAGTGAGGGCGCTTCCTACAATGAGCAGTTCTTC.

This chain uses TRBV5-8 with TRBJ2-3, with a tentative D call TRBD1 (5 bases). Germline V CDR1 and CDR2: SGHTS, YDEGEE. The V gene lost 0 bases and the J gene lost 6 bases, with 5 bases spanning the gap. CDR3 size: 12 residues. CDR3: CASSLGGDTQYF. The CDR3 DNA reads as TGTGCCAGCAGCTTGGGGGGCGATACGCAGTATTTT.

The chain has TRBV11-1 and TRBJ1-1; D uncertain. V lost 6 bases, J lost 0 bases, and 11 bases lay in between. The CDR3 length is 14 residues. Germline V gives CDR1 SGHAT, CDR2 FQDESV (reference sequence). CDR3 coding DNA: TGTGCCAGCAGGCCGACGGGAATGAACACTGAAGCTTTCTTT. Translating it yields CASRPTGMNTEAFF.

The CDR3 loop is CASSETLSAGGHEQYF. As DNA, the CDR3 is TGTGCCAGCAGTGAAACGTTATCGGCGGGGGGGCATGAGCAGTACTTC. The chain recombines TRBV6-1 with TRBJ2-7, with 9 bases that match TRBD2. Germline values: CDR1 MNHNS, CDR2 SASEGT. The CDR3 extends over 16 amino acids. The trim removed 2 bases at V and 7 bases at J, leaving 12 bases unmatched.

The chain couples TRBV29-1 to TRBJ2-7; D is unresolved. Germline V gene data show CDR1 as SQVTM and CDR2 as ANQGSEA. Trimming removed 4 bases at V and 4 bases at J, with 20 bases between. The CDR3 extends over 15 amino acids. The CDR3 region has the DNA TGCAGCGTTGGGGTTAGAGACACCAAATTGTACGAGCAGTACTTC. Amino acid sequence: CSVGVRDTKLYEQYF.

The rearrangement links TRBV7-3 to TRBJ2-1, with D hard to call. With 5 bases removed from V and 0 bases from J, the gap between germline ends came to 11 bases. CDR3 size: 15 residues. Germline assignment: CDR1 SGHTA and CDR2 FQGTGA. This CDR3 is CASSPLESSYNEQFF. As DNA, the CDR3 is TGTGCCAGCAGCCCCCTGGAGAGCTCCTACAATGAGCAGTTCTTC.

V usage is TRBV6-1 and J usage is TRBJ1-3; 8 bases are shared with TRBD1. Trimming removed 2 bases from V and 3 bases from J; junction bases left unmatched: 3. Germline CDR1 reads MNHNS; CDR2 reads SASEGT. This CDR3 has 15 residues. In nucleotides, the CDR3 is TGTGCCAGCAGTGAAAGCACAGGGGGTGGAAACACCATATATTTT. Translated: CASSESTGGGNTIYF.

This chain connects TRBV6-1 to TRBJ1-1; no definite D call. Germline-derived CDR1 and CDR2 are MNHNS and SASEGT. This CDR3 has 13 amino acids. Trimming pared 2 bases from V and 1 base from J, leaving 5 bases between. CDR3 coding DNA: TGTGCCAGCAGTGAACTACCGAACACTGAAGCTTTCTTT. The encoded protein is CASSELPNTEAFF.

The chain is built from TRBV30 and TRBJ2-5, with 9 bases matching TRBD2. After removal of 0 bases from V and 2 bases from J, the junction contained 7 bases not matched to a gene. Germline V gives CDR1 GTSNPN, CDR2 SVGIG (reference sequence). The CDR3 extends over 16 amino acids. The CDR3 nucleotides read TGTGCCTGGAGTGTATGGGTAGCGGGGGAACAAGAGACCCAGTACTTC. As protein: CAWSVWVAGEQETQYF. Full variable domain (rest looked up from reference TRBV30 and TRBJ2-5): SQTIHQWPATLVQPVGSPLSLECTVEGTSNPNLYWYRQAAGRGLQLLFYSVGIGQISSEVPQNLSASRPQDRQFILSSKKLLLSDSGFYLCAWSVWVAGEQETQYFGPGTRLLVL.

The rearrangement joins TRBV19 to TRBJ2-2; D gene ambiguous. This CDR3 contains 13 residues. Trimming removed 6 bases from V and 4 bases from J, with 9 bases in between. Germline-derived CDR1 and CDR2 are LNHDA and SQIVND (reference sequence). The CDR3 protein is CASRLTGTGELFF. As DNA, the CDR3 is TGTGCCAGTAGACTGACTGGCACCGGGGAGCTGTTTTTT.

About this clone: At one of its ends the junction is not consistent with the germline gene, which may arise from a read error. This chain links TRBV20-1 with TRBJ2-3; D is unresolved. The CDR3 extends over 11 amino acids. Germline CDR1 and CDR2: DFQATT and SNEGSKA (reference sequence). CDR3 in DNA: TGCAGTGCTGGCCGTGCTTACGTCCAGGATTTT. Amino acids: CSAGRAYVQDF.

The V gene is TRBV14, the J gene TRBJ2-1; D is possibly TRBD2 (5 bases). CDR3 size: 16 residues. In germline, CDR1 is SGHDN, CDR2 FVKESK. V was cut by 1 base and J by 0 bases, with 10 bases left in between. In nucleotides, the CDR3 is TGTGCCAGCAGCCAAGCCGGGATCGGCTCCTACAATGAGCAGTTCTTC. Translation: CASSQAGIGSYNEQFF.

The DNA for the CDR3 is TGTGCCAGCAGCCCGGGACAGGCCGAGGGTACGCAGTATTTT. As protein: CASSPGQAEGTQYF. The V gene is TRBV7-3, the J gene TRBJ2-3; 8 nucleotides agree with TRBD1. Germline-derived CDR1 and CDR2 are SGHTA and FQGTGA. The CDR3 has 14 residues. J gave up 8 bases and V 5 bases, and 9 bases lay outside the gene matches.

Concerning this clone itself: Different DNA sequences within this sample yield the same CDR3. The chain recombines TRBV6-1 with TRBJ1-5; no clear D gene. Germline V lookup: CDR1 MNHNS, CDR2 SASEGT. The length of the CDR3 is 14 residues. Trimming left V 4 bases short and J 5 bases short, with 12 bases between. CDR3 DNA: TGTGCCAGCAGTGGGCGGGGAGAGTATCAGCCCCAGCATTTT. Translating gives CASSGRGEYQPQHF.

V is TRBV7-2 and J is TRBJ1-1; 7 nucleotides agree with TRBD1. This CDR3 is built from 16 residues. The germline V gene has CDR1 SGHTA and CDR2 FQGNSA. The V segment lost 1 base and the J segment 2 bases; nucleotides outside the gene matches: 7. CDR3 nucleotide sequence: TGTGCCAGCAGCTTAGTCCAGGGACAGTTAAACACTGAAGCTTTCTTT. Translating it yields CASSLVQGQLNTEAFF. Complete variable domain (other parts from reference TRBV7-2 and TRBJ1-1): GAGVSQSPSNKVTEKGKDVELRCDPISGHTALYWYRQSLGQGLEFLIYFQGNSAPDKSGLPSDRFSAERTGGSVSTLTIQRTQQEDSAVYLCASSLVQGQLNTEAFFGQGTRLTVV.

This clone was picked up a small number of times. The chain joins TRBV6-5 to TRBJ1-5; D may be TRBD1 (5 bases). Deletions cut 5 bases from V and 1 base from J, with 12 bases between. Germline V gene sequence: CDR1 MNHEY, CDR2 SVGAGI. This CDR3 region has 15 residues. The CDR3 DNA is TGTGCCAGCAGTCCCCAGGGCGACAGCAATCAGCCCCAGCATTTT. Encoded protein: CASSPQGDSNQPQHF.

A single count supports this clone. The rearrangement uses TRBV19 and TRBJ1-5, with D uncertain. The CDR3 runs 15 residues. V was cut by 5 bases and J by 2 bases, with 13 bases left in between. Germline assignment: CDR1 LNHDA and CDR2 SQIVND (reference sequence). The CDR3 nucleotides are TGTGCCAGTAGTGAAACGGGTGGTGGCAATCAGCCCCAGCATTTT. Its translation: CASSETGGGNQPQHF.

The genes are TRBV19 and TRBJ2-1, with 10 bases aligning to TRBD2. Germline V gene lookup returns CDR1 LNHDA and CDR2 SQIVND (reference sequence). The CDR3 has 16 residues. V was clipped by 6 bases and J by 6 bases; unmatched bases: 11. CDR3 sequence (DNA): TGTGCCAGTAGATTGACTCAAAGCGGGAGGGCCAATGAGCAGTTCTTC. Its protein is CASRLTQSGRANEQFF.

The rearrangement links TRBV7-8 to TRBJ2-5, with 10 nucleotides matching TRBD2. Trimming cost V 6 bases and J 5 bases; bases outside gene matches: 0. The CDR3 totals 12 residues. CDR1 and CDR2 (germline): SGHVS, FQNEAQ. The chain's CDR3 is CASRAGGETQYF. In DNA form, the CDR3 reads TGTGCCAGCAGAGCGGGGGGGGAGACCCAGTACTTC.

The CDR3 sequence is CASSYWRGSLYEQYF. CDR3 DNA: TGTGCCAGCAGTTACTGGCGGGGATCACTCTACGAGCAGTACTTC. The genes are TRBV6-5 and TRBJ2-7; D is possibly TRBD2 (6 bases). Germline-derived CDR1 and CDR2 are MNHEY and SVGAGI. Deletions cut 1 base from V and 3 bases from J, with 13 bases between. The length of the CDR3 is 15 residues.

The chain couples TRBV15 to TRBJ1-6, with D maybe TRBD1 (6 bases). Trimming shortened V by 5 bases and J by 0 bases, and 11 bases separated the two germline ends. The CDR3 totals 16 residues. Germline V CDR1 and CDR2: LNHNV, YYDKDF (reference sequence). CDR3 bases: TGTGCCACCAGCCGGGGACAAGACTCCTATAATTCACCCCTCCACTTT. This translates into CATSRGQDSYNSPLHF. Full variable domain (outside the CDR3, taken from reference TRBV15 and TRBJ1-6): DAMVIQNPRYQVTQFGKPVTLSCSQTLNHNVMYWYQQKSSQAPKLLFHYYDKDFNNEADTPDNFQSRRPNTSFCFLDIRSPGLGDTAMYLCATSRGQDSYNSPLHFGNGTRLTVT.

The CDR3 bases are TGTGCCATCAGCCGGACAGGGGAGAACACCGGGGAGCTGTTTTTT. It specifies CAISRTGENTGELFF. J is TRBJ2-2 and V is TRBV10-3; TRBD1 aligns across 9 bases. Trimming removed 6 bases from V and 1 base from J; junction bases left unmatched: 3. The CDR3 is made up of 15 amino acids. The germline gives CDR1 ENHRY, CDR2 SYGVKD.

The V and J genes are TRBV2 and TRBJ2-1; D is unclear. The germline V gene has CDR1 SNHLY and CDR2 FYNNEI. This CDR3 is 12 amino acids long. The germline V and J ends were trimmed by 11 bases and 8 bases, with 16 bases remaining between them. CDR3 in DNA: TGTGCCGCCGAGGAGACTCACGATGAGCAGTTCTTC. Translation gives CAAEETHDEQFF.

This CDR3 reads CATWGADNEKLFF. For the CDR3, the DNA is TGTGCCACCTGGGGAGCTGATAATGAAAAACTGTTTTTT. The chain carries TRBV28 and TRBJ1-4; D uncertain. The CDR3 sequence is 13 residues long. Per germline, CDR1 MDHEN and CDR2 SYDVKM. V lost 10 bases to trimming and J lost 4 bases, with 13 bases between them.

The V and J genes are TRBV7-6 and TRBJ2-2; D perhaps matches TRBD1 (6 bases). V was pared by 1 base and J by 7 bases, with 16 bases between. The CDR3 runs to 16 residues. From germline, CDR1 is SGHVS and CDR2 FNYEAQ. CDR3 coding DNA: TGTGCCAGCAGCTTAGTTTACCCTAGGGGGATCGGGGAGCTGTTTTTT. Amino acid sequence: CASSLVYPRGIGELFF.

The gene calls are TRBV27 and TRBJ2-2, with 9 bases matching TRBD1. From germline, CDR1 is MNHEY and CDR2 SMNVEV (reference sequence). J was trimmed by 7 bases and V by 9 bases; bases with no gene match: 18. This CDR3 spans 17 amino acids. The CDR3 DNA reads as TGTGCCAGTAGGTGGGGGGGACAGGGCGGAAGGAGCGGGGAGCTGTTTTTT. This encodes CASRWGGQGGRSGELFF.

V usage is TRBV19 and J usage is TRBJ2-3; the D gene is possibly TRBD1 (6 bases). Germline-derived CDR1 and CDR2 are LNHDA and SQIVND (reference sequence). The CDR3 loop spans 16 amino acids. The germline V and J ends were trimmed by 3 bases and 2 bases, with 15 bases remaining between them. As DNA, the CDR3 is TGTGCCAGTAGTATTTCAGGACAGCTTAACACAGATACGCAGTATTTT. Translating gives CASSISGQLNTDTQYF.